This TCR beta chain was sequenced for a study of blood T cell repertoires in COVID-19. Study in general: Sources were T cells, B-cell-depleted T cells, or PBMCs; the material itself was cDNA or gDNA.

The method was immunoSEQ multiplex PCR; TCRdb's version includes in-frame clones alone and lacks a portion of them. The data contain around 200,000 clones, 70% to 90% of them singletons. V gave up 0 bases and J gave up 5 bases; unmatched junction bases: 6. Germline loops: CDR1 MGHRA, CDR2 YSYEKL. The CDR3 spans 17 residues. The chain has TRBV4-1 and TRBJ2-2; TRBD2 matches 10 bases. The TCR originated in a man between 35 and 55 years old with active or convalescent COVID-19. The sample consisted of peripheral blood. DNA for the CDR3: TGCGCCAGCAGCCAAGATCAGGGGACTAGCGTGACCGGGGAGCTGTTTTTT. Translated: CASSQDQGTSVTGELFF.